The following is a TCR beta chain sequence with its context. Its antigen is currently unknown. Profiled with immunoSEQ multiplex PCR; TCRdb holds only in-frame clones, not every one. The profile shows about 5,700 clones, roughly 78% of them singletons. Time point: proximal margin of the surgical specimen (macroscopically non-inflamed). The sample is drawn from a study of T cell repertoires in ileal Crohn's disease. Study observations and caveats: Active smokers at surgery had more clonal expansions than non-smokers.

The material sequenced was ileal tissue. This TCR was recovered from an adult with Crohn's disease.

CDR3 in DNA: TGTGCCAGCTCACCACCGCAGGGAGAAGGCTACACCTTC. Protein: CASSPPQGEGYTF. This chain uses TRBV18 with TRBJ1-2; weak D call: TRBD1 (5 bases). V shed 0 bases and J shed 8 bases, with 10 bases lying between them. CDR3 size: 13 residues. Germline-derived CDR1 and CDR2 are KGHSH and LQKENI.